Following are 9 T cell receptor beta chains from one sample sequenced in a study of blood T cell repertoires in COVID-19. Repertoires were generated with immunoSEQ multiplex PCR, while TCRdb's copy carries only in-frame clones and drops some. The sample includes about 24,000 clones, about 88% of them seen just once. Source material: peripheral blood. Source of these receptors: a man between 70 and 80 years old with COVID-19, enrolled during active disease.

This clone has a handful of counts. This chain uses TRBV25-1 with TRBJ1-2; D remains ambiguous. CDR1 MGHDK and CDR2 SYGVNS come from the germline V gene. Trimming cost V 1 base and J 6 bases, with 9 bases left between them. CDR3 length equals 13 residues. Here the CDR3 DNA reads TGTGCCAGCAGTGAATTGGGAGGGAATGGCTACACCTTC. Encoded protein: CASSELGGNGYTF.

This chain uses TRBV10-1 with TRBJ2-1, with TRBD2 matching 8 bases. Germline V CDR1 and CDR2: WNHNN, SYGVQD (reference sequence). Germline trimming cut 0 bases from V and 2 bases from J; bases unmatched to any gene: 3. The CDR3 length is 16 residues. CDR3 loop: CASSESGLVPYNEQFF. The DNA for the CDR3 is TGCGCCAGCAGTGAGTCGGGACTAGTCCCCTACAATGAGCAGTTCTTC.

The chain joins TRBV5-1 to TRBJ2-2; maybe TRBD2 (6 bases). V shed 5 bases and J shed 5 bases, with 10 bases lying between them. Germline CDR1 is SGHRS and CDR2 is YFSETQ. The CDR3 is 13 amino acids. The DNA of the CDR3 is TGCGCCAGCAGGGAGGGGCAGACCGGGGAGCTGTTTTTT. Residues: CASREGQTGELFF.

This chain links TRBV15 with TRBJ2-3; TRBD1 matches at 7 bases. The V gene end was trimmed by 5 bases and the J gene end by 2 bases; junction bases not matched to a gene: 4. Germline lookup yields CDR1 LNHNV and CDR2 YYDKDF (reference sequence). This CDR3 comprises 14 residues. The DNA of the CDR3 is TGTGCCACCAGCGACAGGGTGAACACAGATACGCAGTATTTT. Protein sequence: CATSDRVNTDTQYF.

The chain has TRBV6-5 and TRBJ2-1; a possible D gene is TRBD1 (7 bases). The CDR3 loop spans 14 amino acids. V lost 8 bases and J 6 bases, leaving 17 bases between the germline ends. CDR1 and CDR2 from the germline V gene are MNHEY and SVGAGI. The DNA for the CDR3 is TGTGCCAGCCTGCGGGACAGCCTGGGCAATGAGCAGTTCTTC. It translates to CASLRDSLGNEQFF.

The genes are TRBV6-5 and TRBJ2-1; D might be TRBD1 (6 bases). CDR3 length equals 15 residues. The V end was cut by 4 bases, the J end by 9 bases, with 19 bases between. The V gene's germline CDR1 is MNHEY and CDR2 SVGAGI. CDR3 region: CASSSPRGSSAEQFF. Here the CDR3 DNA reads TGTGCCAGCAGTTCCCCCAGGGGTTCCTCTGCTGAGCAGTTCTTC.

This chain links TRBV27 with TRBJ1-1; D might be TRBD1 (5 bases). V was shortened by 2 bases and J by 1 base, with 11 bases between the two germline ends. This CDR3 spans 15 amino acids. Germline CDR1 is MNHEY and CDR2 is SMNVEV (reference sequence). Written as DNA, the CDR3 is TGTGCCAGCAGTTTACAGGGCCCATGGAACACTGAAGCTTTCTTT. It is translated as CASSLQGPWNTEAFF.

The V and J genes are TRBV30 and TRBJ2-5; 8 bases align to TRBD2. CDR1 is GTSNPN and CDR2 is SVGIG in the germline V gene (reference sequence). The CDR3 sequence is 13 residues long. V lost 1 base and J lost 4; bases outside the gene matches: 2. CDR3 residues: CAWSGGLAETQYF. The DNA of the CDR3 is TGTGCCTGGAGTGGAGGACTAGCAGAGACCCAGTACTTC.

This chain links TRBV6-5 with TRBJ2-1; TRBD2 matches at 9 bases. V lost 6 bases to trimming and J lost 2 bases; unmatched junction nucleotides: 5. The CDR3 has 15 residues. Germline-derived CDR1 and CDR2 are MNHEY and SVGAGI. The CDR3 bases are TGTGCCAGCAGGCCGCGGGAGGGCCCCTACAATGAGCAGTTCTTC. Translated, it gives CASRPREGPYNEQFF.